Listed below are T cell receptor beta chains from one sample, sequenced in a study of blood T cell repertoires in COVID-19. Assay: immunoSEQ multiplex PCR; the TCRdb copy retains only in-frame clones and omits some. The table lists under 140,000 clones, nearly 80% of them singletons. What was sequenced was peripheral blood. The receptors stem from a woman older than 75 with active or convalescent COVID-19. Both conserved end residues are part of each CDR3. D genes are given only for firm matches. Not all rows give a size; the values are once, few, many and, for expanded clones, a class.

V,J,D,size,CDR3,DNA
TRBV9,TRBJ2-1,NA,NA,CASSVGTSSWDNEQFF,TGTGCCAGCAGCGTAGGGACTTCCTCGTGGGACAATGAGCAGTTCTTC
TRBV18,TRBJ2-2,NA,NA,CASSPSQSNTGELFF,TGTGCCAGCTCACCTTCACAGAGTAACACCGGGGAGCTGTTTTTT
TRBV7-2,TRBJ2-7,TRBD2,NA,CASSSGRALSEQYF,TGTGCCAGCAGCTCCGGGAGGGCCCTCTCCGAGCAGTACTTC
TRBV2,TRBJ1-2,TRBD1,NA,CASRRTGYGYTF,TGTGCCAGCAGACGGACAGGTTATGGCTACACCTTC
TRBV5-1,TRBJ2-3,TRBD2,NA,CASSPGTSGTNTQYF,TGCGCCAGCAGCCCCGGGACTAGCGGTACGAATACGCAGTATTTT
TRBV6-6,TRBJ2-7,TRBD1,few,CASSPRQGTTYEQYF,TGTGCCAGCAGTCCACGACAGGGAACTACCTACGAGCAGTACTTC
TRBV21-1,TRBJ2-5,NA,NA,CASSKAGLAGVGETQYF,TGTGCCAGCAGCAAAGCGGGGCTAGCGGGAGTCGGTGAGACCCAGTACTTC
TRBV6-5,TRBJ2-7,NA,NA,CATSGNTPYEQYF,TGTGCCACCTCAGGGAACACGCCCTACGAGCAGTACTTC
TRBV15,TRBJ1-5,NA,NA,CATSREQGFGQPQHF,TGTGCCACCAGCAGAGAACAGGGTTTCGGCCAGCCCCAGCATTTT
TRBV29-1,TRBJ2-2,TRBD1,NA,CSETGGLNTGELFF,TGCAGCGAGACAGGGGGCTTGAACACCGGGGAGCTGTTTTTT
TRBV10-3,TRBJ1-1,NA,NA,CAISPRGNTEAFF,TGTGCCATCAGCCCCCGCGGGAACACTGAAGCTTTCTTT
TRBV5-4,TRBJ1-2,NA,NA,CASSPLAGFYGYTF,TGTGCCAGCAGCCCATTGGCGGGATTCTATGGCTACACCTTC
TRBV2,TRBJ1-2,NA,once,CASSERIRDTF,TGTGCCAGCAGTGAACGGATACGGGACACCTTC
TRBV4-1,TRBJ1-2,NA,NA,CASSQDENVSGGYTF,TGCGCCAGCAGCCAAGACGAGAATGTGTCCGGTGGCTACACCTTC
TRBV5-5,TRBJ2-7,TRBD2,NA,CASSRGASGSLSASYEQYF,TGTGCCAGCAGCAGGGGGGCTAGCGGGTCTCTAAGCGCCTCCTACGAGCAGTACTTC
TRBV6-1,TRBJ2-5,TRBD1,few,CASKRGTGQQETQYF,TGTGCCAGCAAACGAGGGACAGGGCAACAAGAGACCCAGTACTTC
TRBV7-9,TRBJ1-1,NA,NA,CASSASTDLNTEAFF,TGTGCCAGCAGCGCTTCGACAGACCTAAACACTGAAGCTTTCTTT
TRBV4-3,TRBJ2-2,TRBD2,NA,CASSQTSGRERAGELFF,TGCGCCAGCAGCCAAACCTCGGGGCGGGAGCGCGCCGGGGAGCTGTTTTTT
TRBV4-1,TRBJ2-3,TRBD1,NA,CASSQDLRAGGFSDTQYF,TGCGCCAGCAGCCAAGATCTTCGGGCAGGGGGCTTTTCAGATACGCAGTATTTT
TRBV7-2,TRBJ2-7,NA,NA,CASSLVLATTYEQYF,TGTGCCAGCAGCTTAGTGCTAGCTACGACCTACGAGCAGTACTTC
TRBV4-3,TRBJ1-5,NA,NA,CASSQERRRRQHF,TGCGCCAGCAGCCAGGAGCGGCGACGTCGTCAGCATTTT
TRBV5-6,TRBJ2-1,NA,NA,CASSLTITGSSYNEQFF,TGTGCCAGCAGCTTGACTATAACGGGAAGCTCCTACAATGAGCAGTTCTTC
TRBV9,TRBJ1-6,NA,NA,CASSVTQGFGSPLHF,TGTGCCAGCAGCGTCACACAGGGCTTCGGGTCACCCCTCCACTTT
TRBV7-9,TRBJ2-7,NA,few,CASSLGTGVNEQYF,TGTGCCAGCAGCTTGGGGACTGGTGTTAACGAGCAGTACTTC